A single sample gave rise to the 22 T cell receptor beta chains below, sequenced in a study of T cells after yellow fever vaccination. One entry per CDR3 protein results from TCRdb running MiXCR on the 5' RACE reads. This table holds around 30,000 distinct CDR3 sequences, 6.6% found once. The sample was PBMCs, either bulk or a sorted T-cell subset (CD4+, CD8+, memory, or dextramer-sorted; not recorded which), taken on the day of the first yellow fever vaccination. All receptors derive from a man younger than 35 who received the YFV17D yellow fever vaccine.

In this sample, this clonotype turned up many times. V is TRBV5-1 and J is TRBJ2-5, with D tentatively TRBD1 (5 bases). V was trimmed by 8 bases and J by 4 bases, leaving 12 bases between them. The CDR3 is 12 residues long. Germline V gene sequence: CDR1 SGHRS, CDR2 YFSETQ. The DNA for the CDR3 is TGCGCCAGTGGGGTAAGGGGAGAGACCCAGTACTTC. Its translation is CASGVRGETQYF.

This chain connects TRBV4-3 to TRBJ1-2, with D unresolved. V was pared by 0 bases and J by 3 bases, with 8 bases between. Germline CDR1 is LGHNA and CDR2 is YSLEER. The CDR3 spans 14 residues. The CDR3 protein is CASSQELADYGYTF. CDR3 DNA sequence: TGCGCCAGCAGCCAAGAGTTGGCAGACTATGGCTACACCTTC.

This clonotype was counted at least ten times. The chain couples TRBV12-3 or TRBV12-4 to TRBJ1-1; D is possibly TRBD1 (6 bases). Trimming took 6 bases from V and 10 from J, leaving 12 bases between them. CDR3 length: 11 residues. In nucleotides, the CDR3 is TGTGCCAGCAGGAACAGGGCCCGAGCTTTCTTT. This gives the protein CASRNRARAFF.

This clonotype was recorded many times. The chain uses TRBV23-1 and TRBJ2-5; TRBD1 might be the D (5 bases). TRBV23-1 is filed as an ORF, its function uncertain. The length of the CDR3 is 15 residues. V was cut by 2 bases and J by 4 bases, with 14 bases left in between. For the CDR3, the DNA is TGCGCCAGCAGTCAAAAGCAGGGCCAAGCAGAGACCCAGTACTTC. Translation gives CASSQKQGQAETQYF.

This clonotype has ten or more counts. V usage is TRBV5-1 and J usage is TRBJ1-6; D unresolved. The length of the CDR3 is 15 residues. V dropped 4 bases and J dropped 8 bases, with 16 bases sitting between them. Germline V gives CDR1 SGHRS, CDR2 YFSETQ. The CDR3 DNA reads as TGCGCCAGCAGCGGGGAGAGAGGGTCAGATTCACCCCTCCACTTT. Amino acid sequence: CASSGERGSDSPLHF.

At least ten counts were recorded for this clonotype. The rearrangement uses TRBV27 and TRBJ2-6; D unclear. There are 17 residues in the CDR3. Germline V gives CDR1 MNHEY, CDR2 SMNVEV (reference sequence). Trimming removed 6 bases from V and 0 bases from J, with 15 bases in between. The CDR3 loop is CASSPLTVRSGANVLTF. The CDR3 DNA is TGTGCCAGCAGCCCCCTGACGGTCCGCTCTGGGGCCAACGTCCTGACTTTC.

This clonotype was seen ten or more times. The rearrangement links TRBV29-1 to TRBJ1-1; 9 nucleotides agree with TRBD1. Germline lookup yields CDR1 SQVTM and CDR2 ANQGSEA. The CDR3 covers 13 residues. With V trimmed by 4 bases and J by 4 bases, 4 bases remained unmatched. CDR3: CSVVGQGITEAFF. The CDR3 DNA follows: TGCAGCGTTGTGGGACAGGGTATCACTGAAGCTTTCTTT.

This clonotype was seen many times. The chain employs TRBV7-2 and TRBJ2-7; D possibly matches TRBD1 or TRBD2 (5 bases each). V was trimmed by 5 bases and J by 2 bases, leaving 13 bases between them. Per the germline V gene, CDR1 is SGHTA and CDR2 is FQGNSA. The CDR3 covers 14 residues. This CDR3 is CASSLGMGAYEQYV. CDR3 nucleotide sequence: TGTGCCAGCAGCCTAGGGATGGGGGCCTACGAGCAGTACGTC.

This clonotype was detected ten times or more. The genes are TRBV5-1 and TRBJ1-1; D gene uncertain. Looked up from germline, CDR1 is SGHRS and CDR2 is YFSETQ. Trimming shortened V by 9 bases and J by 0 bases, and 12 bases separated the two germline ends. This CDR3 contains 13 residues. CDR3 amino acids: CATSDGLNTEAFF. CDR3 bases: TGCGCCACTTCGGACGGACTGAACACTGAAGCTTTCTTT.

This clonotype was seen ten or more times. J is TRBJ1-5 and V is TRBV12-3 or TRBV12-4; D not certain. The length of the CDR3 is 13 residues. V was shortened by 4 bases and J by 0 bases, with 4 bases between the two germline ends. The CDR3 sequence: CASSYNSNQPQHF. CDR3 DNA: TGTGCCAGCAGTTATAATAGCAATCAGCCCCAGCATTTT.

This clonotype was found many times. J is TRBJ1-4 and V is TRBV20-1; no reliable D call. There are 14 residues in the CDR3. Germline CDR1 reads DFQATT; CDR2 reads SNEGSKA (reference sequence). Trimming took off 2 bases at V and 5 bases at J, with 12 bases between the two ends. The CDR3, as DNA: TGCAGTGCTAGACCAGCCATAGAGAATGAAAAACTGTTTTTT. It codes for CSARPAIENEKLFF.

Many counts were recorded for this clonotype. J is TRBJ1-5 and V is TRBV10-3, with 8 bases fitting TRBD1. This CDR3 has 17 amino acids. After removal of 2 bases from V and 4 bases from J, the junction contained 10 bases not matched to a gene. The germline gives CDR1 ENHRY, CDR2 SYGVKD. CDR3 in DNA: TGTGCCATCAGTGAGACGACAGGGGCCGACCTTAATCAGCCCCAGCATTTT. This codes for CAISETTGADLNQPQHF.

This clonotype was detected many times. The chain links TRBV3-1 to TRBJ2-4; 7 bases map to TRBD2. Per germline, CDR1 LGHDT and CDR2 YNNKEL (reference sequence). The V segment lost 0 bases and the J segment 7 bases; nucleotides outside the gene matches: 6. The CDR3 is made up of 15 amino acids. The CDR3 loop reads CASSQDSGIGNIQYF. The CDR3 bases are TGTGCCAGCAGCCAAGACAGCGGGATAGGGAACATTCAGTACTTC.

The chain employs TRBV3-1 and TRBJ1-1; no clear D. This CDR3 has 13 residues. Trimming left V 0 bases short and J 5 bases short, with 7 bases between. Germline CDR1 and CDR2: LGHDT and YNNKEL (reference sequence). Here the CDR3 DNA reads TGTGCCAGCAGCCAAGACAGCAGAACTGAAGCTTTCTTT. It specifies CASSQDSRTEAFF.

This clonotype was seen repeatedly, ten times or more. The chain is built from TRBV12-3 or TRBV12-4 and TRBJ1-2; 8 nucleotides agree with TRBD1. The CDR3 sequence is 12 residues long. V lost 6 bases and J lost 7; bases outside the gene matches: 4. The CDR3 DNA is TGTGCCAGCAGCTACACAGGGGGTGGCTACACCTTC. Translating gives CASSYTGGGYTF.

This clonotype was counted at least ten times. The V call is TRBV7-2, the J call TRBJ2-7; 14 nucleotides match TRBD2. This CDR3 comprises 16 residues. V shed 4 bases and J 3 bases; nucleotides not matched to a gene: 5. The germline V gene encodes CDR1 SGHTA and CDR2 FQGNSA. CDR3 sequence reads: CASSSRTSGGRYEQYF. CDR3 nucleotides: TGTGCCAGCAGCTCCAGGACTAGCGGGGGGCGCTACGAGCAGTACTTC.

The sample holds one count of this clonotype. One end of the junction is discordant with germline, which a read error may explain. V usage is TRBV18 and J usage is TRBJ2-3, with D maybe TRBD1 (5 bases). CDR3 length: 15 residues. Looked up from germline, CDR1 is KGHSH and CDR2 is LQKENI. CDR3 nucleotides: TGTGCCAGCTCACTCAACCTCCAGGGTTTAGATAGGCAGTATTTT. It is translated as CASSLNLQGLDRQYF.

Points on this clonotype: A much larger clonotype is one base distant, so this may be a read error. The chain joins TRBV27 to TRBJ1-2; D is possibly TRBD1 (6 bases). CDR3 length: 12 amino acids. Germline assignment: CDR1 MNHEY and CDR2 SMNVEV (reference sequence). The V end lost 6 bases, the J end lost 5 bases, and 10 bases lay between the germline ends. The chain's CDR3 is CASRRTVYGYTF. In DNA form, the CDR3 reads TGTGCCAGCAGGAGGACAGTGTATGGCTACACCTTC.

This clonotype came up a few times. The CDR3 nucleotides are TGTGCCATCAGGGACCAGGCGGGGGAGACCCAGTACTTC. Its protein product is CAIRDQAGETQYF. This rearrangement joins TRBV10-3 to TRBJ2-5, with TRBD2 as a possible D gene (6 bases). CDR1 is ENHRY and CDR2 is SYGVKD in the germline V gene. Trimming took 6 bases from V and 5 from J, leaving 13 bases between them. The CDR3 has 13 amino acids.

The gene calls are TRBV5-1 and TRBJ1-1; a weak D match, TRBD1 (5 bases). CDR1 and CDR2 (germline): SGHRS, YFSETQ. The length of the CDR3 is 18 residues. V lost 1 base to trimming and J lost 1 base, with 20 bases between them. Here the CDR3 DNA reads TGCGCCAGCAGCTTGAGGGGTCGGGGGAGTGGATGGAACACTGAAGCTTTCTTT. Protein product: CASSLRGRGSGWNTEAFF.

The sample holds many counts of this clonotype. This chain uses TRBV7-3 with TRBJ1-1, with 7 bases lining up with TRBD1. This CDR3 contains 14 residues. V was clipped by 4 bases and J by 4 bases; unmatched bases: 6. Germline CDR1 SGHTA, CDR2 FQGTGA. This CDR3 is CASSSDRVFTEAFF. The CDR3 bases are TGTGCCAGCAGCTCCGACAGGGTTTTCACTGAAGCTTTCTTT.

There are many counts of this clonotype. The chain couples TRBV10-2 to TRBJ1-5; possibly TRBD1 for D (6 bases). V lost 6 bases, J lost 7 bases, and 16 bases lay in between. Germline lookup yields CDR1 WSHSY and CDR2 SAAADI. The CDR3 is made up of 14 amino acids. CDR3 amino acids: CASSETGNSQPQHF. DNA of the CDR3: TGCGCCAGCAGCGAAACAGGGAATAGCCAGCCCCAGCATTTT.